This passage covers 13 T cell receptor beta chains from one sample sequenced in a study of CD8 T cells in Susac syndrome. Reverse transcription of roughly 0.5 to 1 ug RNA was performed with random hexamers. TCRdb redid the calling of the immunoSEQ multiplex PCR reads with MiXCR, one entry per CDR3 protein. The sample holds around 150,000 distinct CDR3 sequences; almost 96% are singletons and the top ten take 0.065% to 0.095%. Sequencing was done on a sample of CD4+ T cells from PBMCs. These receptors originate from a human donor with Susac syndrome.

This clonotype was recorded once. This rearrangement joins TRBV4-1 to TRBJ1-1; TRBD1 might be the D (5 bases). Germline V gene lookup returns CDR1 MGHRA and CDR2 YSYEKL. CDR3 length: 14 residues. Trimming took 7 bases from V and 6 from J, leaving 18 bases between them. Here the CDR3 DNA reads TGCGCCAGCAAGGACCTGGGGGGGAGCCCTGAAGCTTTCTTT. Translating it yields CASKDLGGSPEAFF.

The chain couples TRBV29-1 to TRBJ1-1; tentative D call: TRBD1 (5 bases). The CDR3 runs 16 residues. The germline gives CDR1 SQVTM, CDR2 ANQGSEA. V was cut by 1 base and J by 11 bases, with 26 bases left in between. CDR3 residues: CSVEVLSSRGREGAFF. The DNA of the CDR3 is TGCAGCGTTGAAGTCTTATCCAGTCGTGGCAGGGAGGGGGCTTTCTTT.

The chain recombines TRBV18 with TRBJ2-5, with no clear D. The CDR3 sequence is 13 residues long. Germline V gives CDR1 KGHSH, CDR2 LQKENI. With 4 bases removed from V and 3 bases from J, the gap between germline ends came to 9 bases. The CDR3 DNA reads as TGTGCCAGCTCACTTAGGACCGAAGAGACCCAGTACTTC. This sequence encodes CASSLRTEETQYF.

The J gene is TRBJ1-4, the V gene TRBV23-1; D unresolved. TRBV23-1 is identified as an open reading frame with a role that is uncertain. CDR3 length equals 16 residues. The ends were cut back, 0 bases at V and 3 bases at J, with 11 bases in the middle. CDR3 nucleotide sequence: TGCGCCAGCAGTCAATCAAGGCAGAGCCCTAATGAAAAACTGTTTTTT. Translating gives CASSQSRQSPNEKLFF.

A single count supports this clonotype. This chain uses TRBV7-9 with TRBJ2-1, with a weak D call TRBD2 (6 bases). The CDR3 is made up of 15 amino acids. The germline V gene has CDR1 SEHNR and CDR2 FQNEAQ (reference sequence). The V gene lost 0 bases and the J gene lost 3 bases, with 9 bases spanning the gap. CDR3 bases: TGTGCCAGCAGCTTAGCTGCGGGGCTCTACAATGAGCAGTTCTTC. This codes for CASSLAAGLYNEQFF. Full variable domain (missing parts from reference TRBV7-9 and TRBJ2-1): DTGVSQNPRHKITKRGQNVTFRCDPISEHNRLYWYRQTLGQGPEFLTYFQNEAQLEKSRLLSDRFSAERPKGSFSTLEIQRTEQGDSAMYLCASSLAAGLYNEQFFGPGTRLTVL.

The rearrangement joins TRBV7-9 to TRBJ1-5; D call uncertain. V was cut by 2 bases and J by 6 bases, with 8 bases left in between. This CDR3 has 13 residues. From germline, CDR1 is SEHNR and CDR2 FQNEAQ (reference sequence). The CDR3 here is CASSLLDGQPQHF. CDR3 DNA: TGTGCCAGCAGCTTACTGGACGGTCAGCCCCAGCATTTT.

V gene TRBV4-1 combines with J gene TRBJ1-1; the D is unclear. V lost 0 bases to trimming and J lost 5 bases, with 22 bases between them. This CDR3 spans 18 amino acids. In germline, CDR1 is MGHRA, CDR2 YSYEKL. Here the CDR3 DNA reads TGCGCCAGCAGCCAAGATTTAACGACCCGAGTTTTCGGTACTGAAGCTTTCTTT. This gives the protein CASSQDLTTRVFGTEAFF.

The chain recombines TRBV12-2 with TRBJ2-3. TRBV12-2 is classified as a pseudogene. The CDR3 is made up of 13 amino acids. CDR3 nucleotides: TGTGCAAGTCGCTTAAGTGGCACAGATACGCAGTATTTT. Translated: CASRLSGTDTQYF.

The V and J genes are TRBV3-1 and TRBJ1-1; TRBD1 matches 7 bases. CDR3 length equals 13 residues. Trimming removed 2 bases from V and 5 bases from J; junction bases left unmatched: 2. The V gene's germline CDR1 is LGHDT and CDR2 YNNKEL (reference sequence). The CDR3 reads CASSQLGQTEAFF. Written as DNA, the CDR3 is TGTGCCAGCAGCCAATTGGGACAGACTGAAGCTTTCTTT.

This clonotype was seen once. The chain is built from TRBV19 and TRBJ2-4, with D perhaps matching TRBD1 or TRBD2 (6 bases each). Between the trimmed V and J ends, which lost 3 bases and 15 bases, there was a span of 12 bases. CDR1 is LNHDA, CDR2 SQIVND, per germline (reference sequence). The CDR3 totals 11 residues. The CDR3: CASSIPGALYF. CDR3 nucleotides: TGTGCCAGTAGTATTCCGGGGGCGCTGTACTTC.

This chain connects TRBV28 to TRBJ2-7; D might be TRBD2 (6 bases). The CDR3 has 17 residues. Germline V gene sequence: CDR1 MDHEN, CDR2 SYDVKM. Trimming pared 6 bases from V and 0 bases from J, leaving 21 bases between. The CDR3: CASSPPPGTPGSYEQYF. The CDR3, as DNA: TGTGCCAGCAGCCCCCCTCCGGGGACTCCGGGCTCCTACGAGCAGTACTTC.

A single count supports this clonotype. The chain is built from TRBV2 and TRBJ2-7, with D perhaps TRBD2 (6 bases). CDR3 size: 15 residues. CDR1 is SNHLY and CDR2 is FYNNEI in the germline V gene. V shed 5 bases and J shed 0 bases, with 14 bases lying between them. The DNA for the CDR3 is TGTGCCAGCAGTACCCAGCCGCGGGACTCCTACGAGCAGTACTTC. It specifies CASSTQPRDSYEQYF.

CDR3 residues: CAAGTRYEQYF. In DNA, the CDR3 is TGTGCCGCAGGGACCCGCTACGAGCAGTACTTC. The genes are TRBV24-1 and TRBJ2-7; perhaps D is TRBD1 or TRBD2 (5 bases each). Germline CDR1 and CDR2: KGHDR and SFDVKD. The germline V and J ends were trimmed by 12 bases and 3 bases, with 11 bases remaining between them. The CDR3 has 11 residues.